This is a list of T cell receptor beta chains from one sample in a study of shared clonotypes between healthy human individuals. TCRdb's copy holds only in-frame clones and misses some; the assay was immunoSEQ multiplex PCR. The sample includes about 500,000 clones, approximately 71% of them seen just once. Sequencing input: PBMCs. Receptors were obtained from a woman aged 40 to 55 in good health. Some clones in this sample may be carry-over from other donors' samples. Both conserved end residues are part of each CDR3. The D gene is left open where the match is weak. Clone size is stated in some rows and not others, as once, few, many or a class when expanded.

size,V,J,D,DNA,CDR3
.,TRBV9,TRBJ2-7,.,TGTGCCAGCAGCGTAGCGGGAGAGCAATACGAGCAGTACTTC,CASSVAGEQYEQYF
.,TRBV6-1,TRBJ2-3,.,TGTGCCAGCAGTGAATCCGGCAGCACAGATACGCAGTATTTT,CASSESGSTDTQYF
.,TRBV4-3,TRBJ2-1,.,TGCGCCAGCAGCCAAGTGACTGGGGTGGGGCAGTTCTTC,CASSQVTGVGQFF
.,TRBV28,TRBJ2-5,TRBD2,TGTGCCAGCAGTTTTCCCCTATCTAGCGGGGAAGAGACCCAGTACTTC,CASSFPLSSGEETQYF
.,TRBV30,TRBJ2-7,TRBD1,TGTGCCTGGAGTGGCGGAGACAGGGGCGCCTACGAGCAGTACTTC,CAWSGGDRGAYEQYF
.,TRBV6-1,TRBJ2-2,.,TGTGCCAGCTCAGGGTCTCATGGGACCGGGGAGCTGTTTTTT,CASSGSHGTGELFF
once,TRBV7-9,TRBJ2-7,TRBD2,TGTGCCAGCAGCTTAGCATCGGGAGGTCGGGAGACCTACGAGCAGTACTTC,CASSLASGGRETYEQYF
.,TRBV7-9,TRBJ1-1,.,TGTGCCAGCAGCTTTACAGGGCGGACTGAAGCTTTCTTT,CASSFTGRTEAFF
.,TRBV9,TRBJ2-7,TRBD1,TGTGCCAGCAGCGTTGGCCCGGGACAGGGGGCAGGGGAGCAGTACTTC,CASSVGPGQGAGEQYF
few,TRBV27,TRBJ2-7,.,TGTGCCAGCAGTTCCCTCACTACCTACGAGCAGTACTTC,CASSSLTTYEQYF
.,TRBV11-2,TRBJ2-7,TRBD2,TGTGCCAGCAGCTTAGATCTTGGTAGCGGGAGGGCCAGGGGCTACGAGCAGTACTTC,CASSLDLGSGRARGYEQYF
.,TRBV7-3,TRBJ2-1,TRBD2,TGTGCCAGCAGCTCCCGGGGGGGCTCCTACAATGAGCAGTTCTTC,CASSSRGGSYNEQFF
.,TRBV5-3,TRBJ2-3,TRBD2,TGTGCCAGAAGCGTTCTCGGGGCTAGCGGGATCTCCTATTTT,CARSVLGASGISYF
.,TRBV5-1,TRBJ1-4,TRBD1,TGCGCCAGCAGCTACAACAGGGGTGGGGAAAAACTGTTTTTT,CASSYNRGGEKLFF
.,TRBV15,TRBJ2-1,.,TGTGCCACCAGCCCCCTTCACAGGGCTCATGAGCAGTTCTTC,CATSPLHRAHEQFF
.,TRBV10-3,TRBJ2-2,.,TGTGCCATCACGGGGGTCGGGAACACCGGGGAGCTGTTTTTT,CAITGVGNTGELFF
.,TRBV18,TRBJ1-2,.,TGTGCCAGCTCACGAGCCGGGGAGGAGGGCTACACCTTC,CASSRAGEEGYTF